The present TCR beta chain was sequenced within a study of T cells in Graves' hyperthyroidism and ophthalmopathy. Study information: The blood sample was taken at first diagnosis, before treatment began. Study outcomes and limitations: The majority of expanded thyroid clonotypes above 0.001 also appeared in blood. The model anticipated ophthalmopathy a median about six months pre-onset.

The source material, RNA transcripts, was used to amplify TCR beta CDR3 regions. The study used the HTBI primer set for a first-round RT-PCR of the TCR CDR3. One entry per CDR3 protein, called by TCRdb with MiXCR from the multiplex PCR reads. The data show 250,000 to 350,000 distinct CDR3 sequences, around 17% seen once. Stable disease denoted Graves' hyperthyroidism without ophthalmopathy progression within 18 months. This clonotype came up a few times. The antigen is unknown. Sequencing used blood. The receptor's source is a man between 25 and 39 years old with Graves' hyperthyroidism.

The CDR3 reads CASSGGTSGYTGELFF. The CDR3 DNA is TGTGCCAGCAGCGGGGGGACTAGCGGATACACCGGGGAGCTGTTTTTT. The chain joins TRBV11-2 to TRBJ2-2; 11 bases line up with TRBD2. The CDR3 runs to 16 residues. With V trimmed by 5 bases and J by 3 bases, 5 bases remained unmatched. CDR1 and CDR2 from the germline V gene are SGHAT and FQNNGV.